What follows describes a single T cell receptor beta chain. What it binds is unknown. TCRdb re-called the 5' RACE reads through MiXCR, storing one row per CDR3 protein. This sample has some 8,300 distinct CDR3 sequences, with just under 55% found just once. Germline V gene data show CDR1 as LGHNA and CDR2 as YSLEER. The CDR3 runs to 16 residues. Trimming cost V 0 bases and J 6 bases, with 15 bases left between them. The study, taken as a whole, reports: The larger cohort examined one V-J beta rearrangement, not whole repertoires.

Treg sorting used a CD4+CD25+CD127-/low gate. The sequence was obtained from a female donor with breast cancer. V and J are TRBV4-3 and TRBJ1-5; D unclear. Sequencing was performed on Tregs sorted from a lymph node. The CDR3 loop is CASSQDRRLSSQPQHF. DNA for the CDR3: TGCGCCAGCAGCCAAGATCGGAGACTATCTAGTCAGCCCCAGCATTTT.